The 24 T cell receptor beta chains in this list originate from one sample, sequenced in a study of blood T cells in healthy people across ages. The second PCR ran about 6 to 11 cycles with a sample-barcoded 5' primer and J-beta primers. TCRdb called the 5' RACE reads again in MiXCR, with one record for every CDR3 protein. The sample records about a million distinct CDR3 sequences, roughly 51% being singletons. Material: blood. The receptors stem from a woman aged 60-75 years in good health.

This clonotype was detected many times. J is TRBJ2-5 and V is TRBV7-2, with D possibly being TRBD1 (5 bases). The length of the CDR3 is 12 residues. Germline CDR1 and CDR2: SGHTA and FQGNSA. V lost 5 bases and J 5 bases, leaving 9 bases between the germline ends. CDR3 DNA: TGTGCCAGCAGCAGGACACGCGAGACCCAGTACTTC. Protein product: CASSRTRETQYF.

The sample holds a few counts of this clonotype. CDR3 residues: CASSPHGRVYEQYF. CDR3 DNA: TGTGCCAGCAGCCCTCACGGACGGGTCTACGAGCAGTACTTC. This chain joins TRBV11-2 and TRBJ2-7, with D hard to call. Germline values: CDR1 SGHAT, CDR2 FQNNGV. CDR3 length: 14 amino acids. Trimming removed 5 bases at V and 3 bases at J, with 14 bases between.

This chain joins TRBV7-9 and TRBJ2-7, with 7 bases that match TRBD1. In germline, CDR1 is SEHNR, CDR2 FQNEAQ (reference sequence). The CDR3 sequence is 16 residues long. V dropped 3 bases and J dropped 0; count of bases not matched to a gene: 8. For the CDR3, the DNA is TGTGCCAGCAGCTTCCTCCAGGGGACAGACTCCTACGAGCAGTACTTC. The encoded protein is CASSFLQGTDSYEQYF. The full variable domain, with the rest looked up from reference TRBV7-9 and TRBJ2-7, is DTGVSQNPRHKITKRGQNVTFRCDPISEHNRLYWYRQTLGQGPEFLTYFQNEAQLEKSRLLSDRFSAERPKGSFSTLEIQRTEQGDSAMYLCASSFLQGTDSYEQYFGPGTRLTVT.

This clonotype was observed a few times. V usage is TRBV7-2 and J usage is TRBJ2-7; D unresolved. CDR1 and CDR2 from the germline V gene are SGHTA and FQGNSA. Trimming took 5 bases from V and 0 from J, leaving 11 bases between them. There are 14 residues in the CDR3. CDR3 region: CASSLLGVSYEQYF. In nucleotides, the CDR3 is TGTGCCAGCAGCCTGCTGGGCGTCTCCTACGAGCAGTACTTC.

The chain uses TRBV24-1 and TRBJ2-3; TRBD2 matches at 7 bases. J gave up 3 bases and V 7 bases, and 6 bases lay outside the gene matches. CDR1 and CDR2 from the germline V gene are KGHDR and SFDVKD. The CDR3 length is 14 residues. CDR3 residues: CATRLARPTDTQYF. CDR3 nucleotides: TGTGCCACCAGACTAGCGCGTCCGACAGATACGCAGTATTTT.

The genes are TRBV28 and TRBJ2-5, with 9 bases fitting TRBD1. The end of the DNA fits TRBJ2-7 better, so the J call may be wrong. Germline V lookup: CDR1 MDHEN, CDR2 SYDVKM. This CDR3 spans 14 amino acids. CDR3 residues: CASSGSGTGTEQYF. CDR3 nucleotides: TGTGCCAGCAGCGGGTCCGGGACAGGGACCGAGCAGTACTTC.

This clonotype was counted many times. The chain uses TRBV29-1 and TRBJ2-5; D not resolved. Trimming removed 4 bases from V and 2 bases from J, with 8 bases in between. The CDR3 consists of 12 residues. Germline CDR1 is SQVTM and CDR2 is ANQGSEA. CDR3 protein: CSVVAQQETQYF. DNA for the CDR3: TGCAGCGTTGTGGCTCAACAAGAGACCCAGTACTTC.

In its sample, this clonotype was seen a few times. This sequence joins TRBV5-1 and TRBJ2-7, with 11 bases identical to TRBD2. V trimming: 4 bases; J trimming: 3 bases; junction bases outside the gene matches: 6. This CDR3 is 15 amino acids long. Per the germline V gene, CDR1 is SGHRS and CDR2 is YFSETQ. Here the CDR3 reads CASSGTSGSRYEQYF. The CDR3 DNA reads TGCGCCAGCAGCGGAACTAGCGGGAGCCGCTACGAGCAGTACTTC.

The chain joins TRBV20-1 to TRBJ2-1, with 7 bases aligning to TRBD2. From germline, CDR1 is DFQATT and CDR2 SNEGSKA (reference sequence). V was clipped by 5 bases and J by 9 bases; unmatched bases: 13. This CDR3 region has 14 residues. The CDR3 is CSALRFLADGEQFF. The CDR3 bases are TGCAGTGCTCTCCGTTTTCTAGCGGACGGTGAGCAGTTCTTC.

This clonotype was counted only a few times. J is TRBJ1-6 and V is TRBV12-3 or TRBV12-4; D not certain. CDR3 length equals 13 residues. V lost 3 bases and J lost 6, with 6 bases in between. In DNA, the CDR3 is TGTGCCAGCAGTTTCGGGATTAATTCACCCCTCCACTTT. It encodes CASSFGINSPLHF.

This clonotype was detected only a few times. This may arise from a read error, as a much more abundant clone is one base away. The J gene is TRBJ2-3, the V gene TRBV29-1; D possibly corresponds to TRBD2 (6 bases). This CDR3 comprises 11 residues. Germline loops: CDR1 SQVTM, CDR2 ANQGSEA. Trimming stripped 7 bases from V and 4 bases from J, with 9 bases between. The CDR3: CSGGLSDTQYF. DNA of the CDR3: TGCAGCGGAGGACTATCAGATACGCAGTATTTT.

V gene TRBV28 combines with J gene TRBJ1-1, with 9 nucleotides matching TRBD1. V dropped 5 bases and J dropped 1; count of bases not matched to a gene: 5. The germline V gene has CDR1 MDHEN and CDR2 SYDVKM. The CDR3 is 15 residues long. Here the CDR3 reads CASSPQGQGNTEAFF. Here the CDR3 DNA reads TGTGCCAGCAGTCCCCAGGGACAGGGGAACACTGAAGCTTTCTTT.

CDR3 region: CASSATWIETQYF. DNA for the CDR3: TGTGCCAGCAGCGCCACGTGGATAGAGACCCAGTACTTC. The genes are TRBV9 and TRBJ2-5; D unresolved. Germline values: CDR1 SGDLS, CDR2 YYNGEE. This CDR3 has 13 amino acids. Trimming removed 3 bases from V and 4 bases from J, with 10 bases in between.

This chain connects TRBV29-1 to TRBJ2-1; unclear D gene. Germline CDR1 reads SQVTM; CDR2 reads ANQGSEA. Trimming removed 4 bases from V and 7 bases from J, with 11 bases in between. This CDR3 comprises 12 residues. CDR3 in DNA: TGCAGCGTTGTTGTAGGGCAGAATGAGCAGTTCTTC. It specifies CSVVVGQNEQFF.

The J gene is TRBJ2-3, the V gene TRBV20-1; D is unclear. The CDR3 is 12 amino acids. Trimming removed 0 bases from V and 6 bases from J, with 7 bases in between. Germline values: CDR1 DFQATT, CDR2 SNEGSKA (reference sequence). The CDR3 protein is CSAREATDTQYF. The CDR3 DNA follows: TGCAGTGCTAGAGAGGCAACGGATACGCAGTATTTT.

This clonotype has just a few counts. The chain couples TRBV12-3 or TRBV12-4 to TRBJ1-5, with D hard to call. The V end was cut by 7 bases, the J end by 6 bases, with 10 bases between. This CDR3 is 12 amino acids long. This CDR3 is CASTSNAQPQHF. The CDR3 nucleotides read TGTGCCAGCACGAGTAACGCTCAGCCCCAGCATTTT.

This clonotype showed up just a few times. The rearrangement joins TRBV7-2 to TRBJ2-5, with D tentatively TRBD1 or TRBD2 (5 bases each). The J call could be wrong; TRBJ2-7 is a better fit for the DNA end. This CDR3 region has 14 residues. The germline V gene has CDR1 SGHTA and CDR2 FQGNSA. CDR3 sequence: CASSPGRDGYEQYF. CDR3 bases: TGTGCCAGCAGCCCGGGTCGGGACGGCTACGAGCAGTACTTC.

The chain links TRBV6-5 to TRBJ2-3; D perhaps matches TRBD2 (6 bases). CDR3 length: 16 residues. Trimming removed 2 bases from V and 2 bases from J, with 14 bases in between. Germline CDR1 is MNHEY and CDR2 is SVGAGI. In DNA form, the CDR3 reads TGTGCCAGCAGTTACGAACCGGGACTCTCCACAGATACGCAGTATTTT. This codes for CASSYEPGLSTDTQYF.

The CDR3 protein is CASKVLAGGQYEQYF. In nucleotides, the CDR3 is TGTGCCAGCAAAGTTCTCGCGGGAGGACAATACGAGCAGTACTTC. The chain is built from TRBV27 and TRBJ2-7; the match to TRBD2 covers 8 bases. The junction had 12 bases not matched to a gene; V was cut back by 7 bases and J by 4 bases. The CDR3 spans 15 residues. Germline-derived CDR1 and CDR2 are MNHEY and SMNVEV (reference sequence).

This clonotype was detected only once. The CDR3: CAIRRAGMMNEQYF. The CDR3 nucleotides read TGTGCCATCCGGAGGGCGGGAATGATGAATGAGCAGTACTTC. The chain carries TRBV10-3 and TRBJ2-7, with D possibly TRBD2 on 6 matching bases. Germline CDR1 and CDR2: ENHRY and SYGVKD. The CDR3 runs to 14 residues. The V and J ends lost 8 bases and 7 bases respectively, with 21 bases between them.

This clonotype has a count of ten or more. The chain has TRBV12-3 or TRBV12-4 and TRBJ2-2, with 14 nucleotides matching TRBD2. The length of the CDR3 is 15 residues. V gave up 3 bases and J gave up 7 bases; unmatched junction bases: 1. The CDR3 DNA follows: TGTGCCAGCAGTTTGGGACTAGCGGGAGTCGGGGAGCTGTTTTTT. It specifies CASSLGLAGVGELFF.

There are a few counts of this clonotype. The chain has TRBV3-1 and TRBJ2-7; D remains unclear. Trimming took off 1 base at V and 1 base at J, with 8 bases between the two ends. The CDR3 length is 14 residues. The germline V gene has CDR1 LGHDT and CDR2 YNNKEL (reference sequence). CDR3 nucleotide sequence: TGTGCCAGCAGCCAAGTTGAGAAATCCTACGAGCAGTACTTC. It yields the protein CASSQVEKSYEQYF.

This clonotype was counted a few times. A much larger clone is a single base away; this may be a read error. The J gene is TRBJ2-7, the V gene TRBV5-1; no clear D. This CDR3 comprises 13 residues. V was shortened by 0 bases and J by 4 bases, with 8 bases between the two germline ends. The germline V gene encodes CDR1 SGHRS and CDR2 YFSETQ. As DNA, the CDR3 is TGCGCCAGCAGCTTGGCCGTAAATTACGAGCAGTACTTC. This sequence encodes CASSLAVNYEQYF.

V usage is TRBV6-6 and J usage is TRBJ2-7; 7 nucleotides align to TRBD1. The CDR3 totals 17 residues. In germline, CDR1 is MNHNY, CDR2 SVGAGI (reference sequence). Trimming took 2 bases from V and 5 from J; bases not matched to a gene: 15. The CDR3 DNA sequence: TGTGCCAGCAGTTACAGGCCAGGGGGTGGACAGCTTAACGAGCAGTACTTC. This translates into CASSYRPGGGQLNEQYF.